These T cell receptor beta chains were read from a single sample in a study of cytomegalovirus exposure and HLA in healthy donors. Profiling relied on immunoSEQ multiplex PCR, and the TCRdb table lists in-frame clones only, not all of them. The table has around 120,000 clones, roughly 70% seen once; the top ten hold roughly 11%. The sequenced sample was PBMCs. Receptor source: a man aged 40-50 years in good health and CMV-seropositive. CDR3s leave out the opening cysteine and the closing phenylalanine or tryptophan. Each record gives: V gene, J gene, clone size, CDR3 protein. Where a row states a size, it is once, few, many or the class of an expanded clone; other rows omit it.

TRBV9	TRBJ2-1	.	ASSVEGGSANEQF
TRBV29-1	TRBJ2-1	once	SVTGESYNEQF
TRBV6-5	TRBJ2-5	.	ASQLAGGAETQY
TRBV30	TRBJ1-5	.	AWSVLGAREQPQH
TRBV10-3	TRBJ1-3	.	AISESIEGVPGNTIY
TRBV28	TRBJ2-3	.	ASRGTSGPQQITDTQY
TRBV4-2	TRBJ2-5	.	ASSIVRGARETQY
TRBV7-3	TRBJ2-3	.	ASQSSGGTDTQY
TRBV27	TRBJ1-5	.	ASSLTGGFLNQPQH
TRBV6-5	TRBJ2-7	.	ASSSDPGGSYEQY
TRBV9	TRBJ1-2	.	ASSVGVNNYGYT
TRBV6-1	TRBJ2-5	few	ASSPGTVQETQY
TRBV7-9	TRBJ1-2	.	ASSLVRGDGYT
TRBV20-1	TRBJ2-3	few	SAGPGGSQY
TRBV30	TRBJ2-7	once	AWRRTSGRMGKQY
TRBV13	TRBJ1-2	.	ASSVGGKANYGYT
TRBV6-5	TRBJ2-3	.	ASSYRGGDADTQY
TRBV19	TRBJ1-1	.	ASSITGTALTEAF
TRBV30	TRBJ2-2	.	AWTSRGVLAGELF
TRBV7-3	TRBJ2-7	.	ASSPGLQGDEQY
TRBV7-2	TRBJ1-2	.	ASSSSGDGYYGYT
TRBV28	TRBJ2-5	.	ASGTSGLQETQY
TRBV10-1	TRBJ1-1	few	ASSGTNRGMRNTEAF
TRBV27	TRBJ1-1	.	ASSFLGTLNTEAF
TRBV7-2	TRBJ2-5	.	ASSHSTSGGQETQY
TRBV6-1	TRBJ2-5	.	ASSEGPDGQETQY
TRBV5-1	TRBJ2-5	.	ASSLQTSGETQY
TRBV6-5	TRBJ1-2	once	ASSYSRFNYGYT
TRBV6-4	TRBJ1-5	once	ASSDGTGPHQPQN
TRBV27	TRBJ2-1	.	ASSLSSGSSYNEQF
TRBV6-5	TRBJ1-5	.	ASSQEGWGQPQH
TRBV7-2	TRBJ2-3	.	ASSFLVFTDTQY
TRBV7-9	TRBJ2-4	.	ASSPVRGAKNIQY
TRBV2	TRBJ2-6	few	ASSEALPGGQGAFGANVLT
TRBV5-6	TRBJ1-2	.	ASSLVGHLNYGYT
TRBV5-4	TRBJ2-7	few	ASSSGTGVFD
TRBV6-1	TRBJ2-7	.	ASRTGGEQY
TRBV4-3	TRBJ2-1	.	ASSQDRSSGRKNEQF
TRBV6-1	TRBJ1-2	.	ASSVTGEGYGYT
TRBV19	TRBJ2-1	.	ASSSLAAKGYNEQF
TRBV30	TRBJ2-1	once	AWSAGGPGEQF
TRBV5-1	TRBJ2-3	.	ASSLDAALAGPDTQY
TRBV6-1	TRBJ2-7	few	ASSGSPGQY
TRBV6-5	TRBJ1-2	few	ASSFDRGQIYGYT
TRBV6-5	TRBJ1-2	once	ASSPTVNYGYT
TRBV7-9	TRBJ2-1	.	ASSLVLATYNEQF
TRBV20-1	TRBJ1-2	.	SATDSAGYT
TRBV4-3	TRBJ2-7	.	ASSPKGQGLEQY
TRBV9	TRBJ2-2	.	ASSVFTGTVTTGELF
TRBV19	TRBJ1-5	few	ASSITGGSQPQH
TRBV11-2	TRBJ2-1	.	ASSPIPGLVSNEQF
TRBV18	TRBJ1-1	few	ASSPPGQAMNTEAF